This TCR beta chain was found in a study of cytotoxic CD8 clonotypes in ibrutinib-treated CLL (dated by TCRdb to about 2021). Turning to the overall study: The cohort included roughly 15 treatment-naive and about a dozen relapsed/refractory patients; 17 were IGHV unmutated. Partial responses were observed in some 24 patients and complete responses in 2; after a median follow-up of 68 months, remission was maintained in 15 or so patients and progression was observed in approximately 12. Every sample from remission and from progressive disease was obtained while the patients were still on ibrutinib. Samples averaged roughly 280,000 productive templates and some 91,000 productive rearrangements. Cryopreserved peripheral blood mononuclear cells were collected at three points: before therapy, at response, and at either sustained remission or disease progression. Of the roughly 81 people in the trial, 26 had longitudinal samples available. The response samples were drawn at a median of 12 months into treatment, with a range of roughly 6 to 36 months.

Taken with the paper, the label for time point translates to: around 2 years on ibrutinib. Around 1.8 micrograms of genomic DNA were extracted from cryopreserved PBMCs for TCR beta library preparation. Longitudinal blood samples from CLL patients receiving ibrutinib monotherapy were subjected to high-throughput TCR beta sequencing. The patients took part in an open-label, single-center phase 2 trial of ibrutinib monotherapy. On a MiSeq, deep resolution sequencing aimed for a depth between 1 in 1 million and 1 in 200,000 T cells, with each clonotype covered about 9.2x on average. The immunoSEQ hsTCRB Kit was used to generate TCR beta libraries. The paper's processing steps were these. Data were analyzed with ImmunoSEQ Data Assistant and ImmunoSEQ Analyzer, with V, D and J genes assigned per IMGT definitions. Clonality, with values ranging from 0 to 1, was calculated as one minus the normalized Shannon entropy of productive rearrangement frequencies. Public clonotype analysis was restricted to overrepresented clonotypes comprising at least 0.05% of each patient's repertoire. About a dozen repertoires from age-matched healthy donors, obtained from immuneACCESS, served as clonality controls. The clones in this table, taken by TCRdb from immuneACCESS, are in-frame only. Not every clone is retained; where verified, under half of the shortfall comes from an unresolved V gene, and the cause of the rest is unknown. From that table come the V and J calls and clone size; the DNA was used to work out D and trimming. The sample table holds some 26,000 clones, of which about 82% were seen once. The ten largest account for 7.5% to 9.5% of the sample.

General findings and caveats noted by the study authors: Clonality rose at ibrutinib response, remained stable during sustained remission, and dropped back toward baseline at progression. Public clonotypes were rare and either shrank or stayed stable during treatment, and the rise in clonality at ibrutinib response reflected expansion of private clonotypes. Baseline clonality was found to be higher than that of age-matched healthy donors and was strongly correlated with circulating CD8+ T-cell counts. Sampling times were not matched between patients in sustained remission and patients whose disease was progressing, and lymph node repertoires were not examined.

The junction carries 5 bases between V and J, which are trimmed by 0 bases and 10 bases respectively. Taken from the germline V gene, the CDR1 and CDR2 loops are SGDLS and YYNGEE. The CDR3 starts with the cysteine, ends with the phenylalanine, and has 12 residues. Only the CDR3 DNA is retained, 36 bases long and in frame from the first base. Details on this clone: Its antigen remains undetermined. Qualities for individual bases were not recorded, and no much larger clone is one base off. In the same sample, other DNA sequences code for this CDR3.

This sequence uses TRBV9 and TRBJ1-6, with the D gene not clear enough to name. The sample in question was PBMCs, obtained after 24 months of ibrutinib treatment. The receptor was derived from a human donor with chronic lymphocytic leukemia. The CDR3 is CASSVGGSPLHF. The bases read TGTGCCAGCAGCGTAGGAGGATCACCCCTCCACTTT.